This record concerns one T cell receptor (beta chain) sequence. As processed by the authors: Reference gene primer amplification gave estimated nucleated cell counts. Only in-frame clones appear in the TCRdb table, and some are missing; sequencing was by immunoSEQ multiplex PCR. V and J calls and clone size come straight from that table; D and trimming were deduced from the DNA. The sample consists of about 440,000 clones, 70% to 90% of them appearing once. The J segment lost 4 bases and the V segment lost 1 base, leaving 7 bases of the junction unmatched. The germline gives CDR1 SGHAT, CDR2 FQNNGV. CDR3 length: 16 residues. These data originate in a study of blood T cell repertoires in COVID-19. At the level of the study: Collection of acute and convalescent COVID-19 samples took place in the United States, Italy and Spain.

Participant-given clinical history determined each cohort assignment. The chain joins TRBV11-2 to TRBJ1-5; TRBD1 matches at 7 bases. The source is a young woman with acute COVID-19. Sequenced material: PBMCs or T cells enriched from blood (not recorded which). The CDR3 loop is CASSLGLTGENQPQHF. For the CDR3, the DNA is TGTGCCAGCAGCTTAGGGCTAACAGGGGAAAATCAGCCCCAGCATTTT. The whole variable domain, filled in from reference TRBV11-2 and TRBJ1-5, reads EAGVAQSPRYKIIEKRQSVAFWCNPISGHATLYWYQQILGQGPKLLIQFQNNGVVDDSQLPKDRFSAERLKGVDSTLKIQPAKLEDSAVYLCASSLGLTGENQPQHFGDGTRLSIL.